The 21 T cell receptor beta chains given below trace back to one sample, sequenced in a study of preoperative IRX-2 immunotherapy in early breast cancer. Treatment defined: preoperative locoregional IRX-2 cytokine immunotherapy. Profiling relied on immunoSEQ multiplex PCR, and the TCRdb table lists in-frame clones only, not all of them. Of over 35,000 clones in the sample, roughly 94% were seen once. The source was tumor tissue, collected after IRX-2 immunotherapy. The receptors stem from a human donor with breast cancer.

The chain carries TRBV28 and TRBJ1-2; D remains unclear. Between the trimmed V and J ends, which lost 6 bases and 9 bases, there was a span of 14 bases. The CDR3 has 12 amino acids. Looked up from germline, CDR1 is MDHEN and CDR2 is SYDVKM. CDR3 DNA sequence: TGTGCCAGCAGCGGAATCGGGCGGAGCTACACCTTC. Its translation is CASSGIGRSYTF.

The chain carries TRBV11-2 and TRBJ2-3, with 10 nucleotides matching TRBD2. CDR1 and CDR2 from the germline V gene are SGHAT and FQNNGV. J lost 1 base, V lost 6 bases, and 7 bases had no gene match. The CDR3 is made up of 16 amino acids. CDR3 DNA sequence: TGTGCCAGCAGGGCCCGGAGCGGGAGGGGCACAGATACGCAGTATTTT. Residues: CASRARSGRGTDTQYF.

This clone was counted a single time. This chain connects TRBV15 to TRBJ2-2; 10 bases fit TRBD2. V was pared by 8 bases and J by 0 bases, with 12 bases of the junction left unmatched. This CDR3 spans 18 amino acids. Germline lookup yields CDR1 LNHNV and CDR2 YYDKDF (reference sequence). The CDR3 sequence is CATRVASGRPSNTGELFF. The CDR3 region has the DNA TGTGCCACCCGGGTGGCTAGCGGGAGACCTTCGAACACCGGGGAGCTGTTTTTT.

The chain recombines TRBV28 with TRBJ2-7; a possible D gene is TRBD1 (6 bases). The CDR3 contains 11 residues. Trimming cost V 4 bases and J 9 bases, with 10 bases left between them. Germline V lookup: CDR1 MDHEN, CDR2 SYDVKM. The CDR3 sequence is CASSWGTRQYF. The CDR3 bases are TGTGCCAGCAGTTGGGGGACAAGGCAGTACTTC. Full variable domain (rest looked up from reference TRBV28 and TRBJ2-7): DVKVTQSSRYLVKRTGEKVFLECVQDMDHENMFWYRQDPGLGLRLIYFSYDVKMKEKGDIPEGYSVSREKKERFSLILESASTNQTSMYLCASSWGTRQYFGPGTRLTVT.

V is TRBV7-9 and J is TRBJ1-6; D unclear. V was cut by 3 bases and J by 6 bases, with 12 bases left in between. There are 15 residues in the CDR3. Germline CDR1 SEHNR, CDR2 FQNEAQ (reference sequence). The CDR3 loop reads CASSLSSEVNSPLHF. The CDR3 DNA is TGTGCCAGCAGCTTGTCCTCAGAGGTTAATTCACCCCTCCACTTT.

V is TRBV28 and J is TRBJ2-5, with 9 positions matching TRBD2. In germline, CDR1 is MDHEN, CDR2 SYDVKM. Trimming at V came to 6 bases and at J to 1 base, leaving 9 bases not matched to a gene. This CDR3 comprises 16 residues. The CDR3 DNA sequence: TGTGCCAGCAGACCCAATCTAGCGGGGCCCCAAGAGACCCAGTACTTC. Translation gives CASRPNLAGPQETQYF.

This chain connects TRBV11-2 to TRBJ2-5; 7 bases align to TRBD1. Looked up from germline, CDR1 is SGHAT and CDR2 is FQNNGV. J lost 5 bases, V lost 0 bases, and 6 bases had no gene match. There are 15 residues in the CDR3. CDR3 sequence (DNA): TGTGCCAGCAGCTTAGAGGGCAGGGGGTGGGAGACCCAGTACTTC. It codes for CASSLEGRGWETQYF.

The chain combines TRBV15 with TRBJ1-2; D perhaps matches TRBD1 (5 bases). CDR1 LNHNV and CDR2 YYDKDF come from the germline V gene (reference sequence). The CDR3 is made up of 15 amino acids. The V and J ends lost 1 base and 2 bases respectively, with 11 bases between them. The CDR3 spells CATSRGDSGNYGYTF. As DNA, the CDR3 is TGTGCCACCAGCAGAGGTGACAGTGGCAACTATGGCTACACCTTC.

V usage is TRBV7-2 and J usage is TRBJ2-2, with TRBD2 matching over 13 bases. This CDR3 contains 16 residues. Germline lookup yields CDR1 SGHTA and CDR2 FQGNSA. V lost 5 bases and J lost 10; bases outside the gene matches: 10. CDR3 DNA sequence: TGTGCCAGCAGCCCTTCCCCCGGACTAGCGGGAGTGGAGCTGTTTTTT. It yields the protein CASSPSPGLAGVELFF.

This chain uses TRBV7-9 with TRBJ2-7; 8 bases line up with TRBD1. This CDR3 has 14 residues. Germline CDR1 and CDR2: SEHNR and FQNEAQ (reference sequence). The ends lost 3 bases at V and 7 bases at J; junction bases unmatched: 8. In DNA, the CDR3 is TGTGCCAGCAGCTTCCGGGACAGGCATCAGGAGCAGTACTTC. Protein: CASSFRDRHQEQYF.

This rearrangement joins TRBV7-8 to TRBJ2-5; 9 nucleotides align to TRBD2. The trim removed 5 bases at V and 5 bases at J, leaving 6 bases unmatched. CDR1 and CDR2 (germline): SGHVS, FQNEAQ. The CDR3 has 14 residues. CDR3 sequence reads: CASSPGLARETQYF. The CDR3, as DNA: TGTGCCAGCAGCCCCGGACTAGCGCGGGAGACCCAGTACTTC.

The chain recombines TRBV5-4 with TRBJ2-1; D could derive from TRBD1 or TRBD2 (6 bases each). The CDR3 sequence is 15 residues long. Germline lookup yields CDR1 SGHNT and CDR2 YYREEE (reference sequence). V lost 0 bases and J lost 3, with 10 bases in between. DNA for the CDR3: TGTGCCAGCAGCTTGGCCGGGGGCTTCTACAATGAGCAGTTCTTC. Translating gives CASSLAGGFYNEQFF.

CDR3 amino acids: CASSPAGLNSYNEQFF. The CDR3 region has the DNA TGTGCCAGCAGCCCGGCAGGCCTTAATTCCTACAATGAGCAGTTCTTC. The chain is built from TRBV5-6 and TRBJ2-1; no clear D. The CDR3 runs to 16 residues. Between the trimmed V and J ends, which lost 4 bases and 1 base, there was a span of 15 bases. CDR1 is SGHDT and CDR2 is YYEEEE in the germline V gene. The full variable domain, with the rest looked up from reference TRBV5-6 and TRBJ2-1, is DAGVTQSPTHLIKTRGQQVTLRCSPKSGHDTVSWYQQALGQGPQFIFQYYEEEERQRGNFPDRFSGHQFPNYSSELNVNALLLGDSALYLCASSPAGLNSYNEQFFGPGTRLTVL.

The chain joins TRBV7-3 to TRBJ1-2; tentatively, D is TRBD1 (5 bases). Germline CDR1 and CDR2: SGHTA and FQGTGA. V was clipped by 0 bases and J by 8 bases, with 25 bases between them. The CDR3 runs to 18 residues. CDR3 residues: CASSLTDSGRRPRAGYTF. In DNA form, the CDR3 reads TGTGCCAGCAGCTTAACCGATTCGGGACGACGCCCCCGGGCCGGCTACACCTTC.

The rearrangement uses TRBV5-1 and TRBJ2-3, with a tentative D call TRBD1 (6 bases). V lost 0 bases to trimming and J lost 3 bases, with 26 bases between them. Germline V gene sequence: CDR1 SGHRS, CDR2 YFSETQ. The CDR3 covers 20 residues. Here the CDR3 reads CASSLAGVLVGAYGTDTQYF. The CDR3 DNA is TGCGCCAGCAGCTTGGCCGGTGTTCTGGTGGGGGCGTACGGTACAGATACGCAGTATTTT.

V gene TRBV7-9 combines with J gene TRBJ1-6; a weak D match, TRBD1 (6 bases). In germline, CDR1 is SEHNR, CDR2 FQNEAQ (reference sequence). This CDR3 comprises 14 residues. V lost 3 bases and J lost 7, with 10 bases in between. DNA for the CDR3: TGTGCCAGCAGCTTGATAGGGACAAATTCACCCCTCCACTTT. Amino acids: CASSLIGTNSPLHF.

The chain has TRBV4-1 and TRBJ1-1; possibly TRBD1 for D (6 bases). V lost 1 base, J lost 7 bases, and 16 bases lay in between. Germline assignment: CDR1 MGHRA and CDR2 YSYEKL. The CDR3 has 15 residues. The CDR3 here is CASSQALHRVGEAFF. Written as DNA, the CDR3 is TGCGCCAGCAGCCAAGCTTTGCACAGGGTTGGTGAAGCTTTCTTT.

The J gene is TRBJ1-1, the V gene TRBV9; 7 bases fit TRBD1. Germline V gene lookup returns CDR1 SGDLS and CDR2 YYNGEE. V lost 2 bases to trimming and J lost 0 bases; unmatched junction nucleotides: 1. This CDR3 is 14 amino acids long. The CDR3 DNA reads TGTGCCAGCAGCGTCACAGGGGTGAACACTGAAGCTTTCTTT. This translates into CASSVTGVNTEAFF.

The chain is built from TRBV11-3 and TRBJ2-7; tentative D call: TRBD1 (6 bases). The CDR3 has 14 amino acids. Germline V gives CDR1 SGHNT, CDR2 YENEEA. Trimming pared 5 bases from V and 2 bases from J, leaving 13 bases between. The CDR3 spells CASSRRQGTYEQYF. The CDR3 coding sequence is TGTGCCAGCAGCCGTCGGCAGGGGACCTACGAGCAGTACTTC.

Worth noting for this clone: This CDR3 is also generated by other DNA sequences in the sample. V and J are TRBV7-2 and TRBJ2-3; TRBD2 matches at 9 bases. There are 16 residues in the CDR3. Germline V gene data show CDR1 as SGHTA and CDR2 as FQGNSA. Unmatched junction bases numbered 6, after V lost 1 base and J lost 4 bases. The CDR3 region has the DNA TGTGCCAGCAGCTTAGTGGGCGGGAGGGCCCCAGATACGCAGTATTTT. Translation: CASSLVGGRAPDTQYF.

This clone was found once. Here the CDR3 reads CASSLIVGLFHYGYTF. The CDR3 bases are TGTGCCAGCAGCTTGATCGTCGGGCTTTTTCACTATGGCTACACCTTC. This rearrangement joins TRBV5-5 to TRBJ1-2, with no clear D. This CDR3 region has 16 residues. CDR1 and CDR2 from the germline V gene are SGHKS and YYEKEE (reference sequence). The V and J ends lost 1 base and 3 bases respectively, with 16 bases between them.